Each of the 27 T cell receptor beta chains below was sequenced from the same sample in a study of T cell repertoires in cytomegalovirus infection. One entry per CDR3 protein results from TCRdb running MiXCR on the reads. This sample has fewer than 700,000 distinct CDR3 sequences, with roughly 26% found just once. The source material was CD8+ T cells from PBMCs. These receptor sequences come from a human donor in good health (CMV status not recorded). Some clones in this sample may be carry-over from other donors' samples.

This clonotype was seen ten or more times. This chain connects TRBV7-6 to TRBJ1-1, with D hard to call. Trimming took off 2 bases at V and 6 bases at J, with 10 bases between the two ends. This CDR3 is 13 amino acids long. Germline V CDR1 and CDR2: SGHVS, FNYEAQ. CDR3 nucleotide sequence: TGTGCCAGCAGCTTATCAAGATCGTCTGAAGCTTTCTTT. Its translation is CASSLSRSSEAFF.

Worth noting for this clonotype: The junction and the germline gene differ at one end; a read error may be behind it. The V and J genes are TRBV7-3 and TRBJ2-1, with a possible D match to TRBD1 (6 bases). The CDR3 is made up of 15 amino acids. Germline CDR1 and CDR2: SGHTA and FQGTGA. CDR3 sequence reads: CANSLTGLRGGEQFF. CDR3 nucleotide sequence: TGTGCCAACAGCTTAACGGGGTTAAGAGGGGGTGAGCAGTTCTTC.

This clonotype was seen ten or more times. The chain links TRBV7-9 to TRBJ2-2, with D possibly TRBD1 on 5 matching bases. This CDR3 is 17 amino acids long. Trimming took off 3 bases at V and 1 base at J, with 15 bases between the two ends. Germline V gene lookup returns CDR1 SEHNR and CDR2 FQNEAQ (reference sequence). The CDR3 DNA reads as TGTGCCAGCAGCTTCACTTTGAGACAGAGGAACACCGGGGAGCTGTTTTTT. This encodes CASSFTLRQRNTGELFF.

There are a few counts of this clonotype. V and J are TRBV4-1 and TRBJ1-1; 10 bases are shared with TRBD1. The germline gives CDR1 MGHRA, CDR2 YSYEKL. CDR3 length: 14 residues. V was clipped by 10 bases and J by 4 bases; unmatched bases: 9. The CDR3 reads CATSDRGTGTEAFF. The CDR3 DNA reads TGCGCCACCTCGGACAGGGGGACGGGCACTGAAGCTTTCTTT.

The rearrangement joins TRBV28 to TRBJ1-2, with D perhaps matching TRBD1 (6 bases). V gave up 7 bases and J gave up 7 bases, with 16 bases separating them. The CDR3 loop spans 13 amino acids. CDR1 MDHEN and CDR2 SYDVKM come from the germline V gene. The CDR3: CASIPRGAIGYTF. DNA of the CDR3: TGTGCCAGCATCCCAAGGGGGGCGATTGGCTACACCTTC.

The chain joins TRBV7-9 to TRBJ1-3; the D is unclear. V was trimmed by 2 bases and J by 4 bases, leaving 12 bases between them. CDR1 and CDR2 (germline): SEHNR, FQNEAQ (reference sequence). The CDR3 has 15 residues. The CDR3 DNA is TGTGCCAGCAGCTTACGGAAATATGCCGGAAACACCATATATTTT. Encoded protein: CASSLRKYAGNTIYF. The full variable domain, in which reference TRBV7-9 and TRBJ1-3 provide the parts outside the CDR3, is DTGVSQNPRHKITKRGQNVTFRCDPISEHNRLYWYRQTLGQGPEFLTYFQNEAQLEKSRLLSDRFSAERPKGSFSTLEIQRTEQGDSAMYLCASSLRKYAGNTIYFGEGSWLTVV.

This clonotype was picked up a small number of times. The chain employs TRBV7-9 and TRBJ2-1; 7 bases fit TRBD1. The ends lost 5 bases at V and 5 bases at J; junction bases unmatched: 9. The CDR3 consists of 15 residues. Per germline, CDR1 SEHNR and CDR2 FQNEAQ (reference sequence). CDR3 sequence reads: CASSPDRALNNEQFF. CDR3 DNA: TGTGCCAGCAGCCCCGACAGGGCTTTAAACAATGAGCAGTTCTTC.

This clonotype was found many times. DNA of the CDR3: TGTGCCAGCAGCTTAGTGGGGCGGGGGCCAACAGATACGCAGTATTTT. It yields the protein CASSLVGRGPTDTQYF. This sequence joins TRBV7-2 and TRBJ2-3; possible D gene TRBD2, 7 bases. From germline, CDR1 is SGHTA and CDR2 FQGNSA. The CDR3 has 16 amino acids. V lost 1 base and J lost 3, with 14 bases in between.

This clonotype was seen more than once but under ten times. This sequence joins TRBV29-1 and TRBJ2-3, with 9 bases identical to TRBD2. The germline gives CDR1 SQVTM, CDR2 ANQGSEA. This CDR3 comprises 13 residues. V lost 4 bases to trimming and J lost 6 bases; unmatched junction nucleotides: 5. CDR3 coding DNA: TGCAGCGTTGGGGGCGGGGGGGCCGATACGCAGTATTTT. Protein sequence: CSVGGGGADTQYF.

There are a few counts of this clonotype. The genes are TRBV4-1 and TRBJ2-1; D is ambiguous. This CDR3 contains 14 residues. Per germline, CDR1 MGHRA and CDR2 YSYEKL. V was cut by 1 base and J by 5 bases, with 9 bases left in between. The CDR3 coding sequence is TGCGCCAGCAGCCAAGTTAGTGTGCACAATGAGCAGTTCTTC. It specifies CASSQVSVHNEQFF.

The gene calls are TRBV28 and TRBJ2-4; 8 nucleotides agree with TRBD1. Germline loops: CDR1 MDHEN, CDR2 SYDVKM. J gave up 15 bases and V 6 bases, and 7 bases lay outside the gene matches. CDR3 length: 11 residues. The CDR3 sequence: CASRWTGLWYF. The CDR3 region has the DNA TGTGCCAGCAGATGGACAGGGTTATGGTACTTC.

The chain has TRBV3-1 and TRBJ2-1; D is ambiguous. CDR3 size: 12 residues. CDR1 is LGHDT, CDR2 YNNKEL, per germline (reference sequence). V was cut by 3 bases and J by 7 bases, with 7 bases left in between. The CDR3 protein is CASSHFENEQFF. As DNA, the CDR3 is TGTGCCAGCAGCCATTTCGAGAATGAGCAGTTCTTC.

The chain is built from TRBV4-1 and TRBJ2-7, with 8 bases fitting TRBD2. V was pared by 3 bases and J by 6 bases, with 7 bases of the junction left unmatched. In germline, CDR1 is MGHRA, CDR2 YSYEKL. This CDR3 comprises 14 residues. In DNA, the CDR3 is TGCGCCAGCAGCCAGGGGACTAGGGAGCGCGAGCAGTACTTC. Its protein is CASSQGTREREQYF.

The V gene is TRBV27, the J gene TRBJ2-1; D call uncertain. CDR1 is MNHEY, CDR2 SMNVEV, per germline (reference sequence). Trimming removed 4 bases from V and 4 bases from J, with 11 bases in between. The CDR3 spans 14 residues. CDR3 nucleotide sequence: TGTGCCAGCAGTTCCCCCTCGCAGTACAATGAGCAGTTCTTC. Protein: CASSSPSQYNEQFF.

This clonotype was found a few times. The chain is built from TRBV11-2 and TRBJ2-7; D gene uncertain. This CDR3 has 13 residues. V lost 5 bases and J 3 bases, leaving 11 bases between the germline ends. CDR1 is SGHAT and CDR2 is FQNNGV in the germline V gene. The DNA for the CDR3 is TGTGCCAGCAGCCCGGGTCATTTCTACGAGCAGTACGTC. Translating gives CASSPGHFYEQYV.

This clonotype was observed a few times. CDR3 amino acids: CASSQDWTGLTDTQYF. In DNA, the CDR3 is TGCGCCAGCAGCCAAGATTGGACAGGGTTGACAGATACGCAGTATTTT. The rearrangement uses TRBV4-1 and TRBJ2-3; TRBD1 aligns across 8 bases. CDR1 MGHRA and CDR2 YSYEKL come from the germline V gene. With 0 bases clipped from V and 3 bases from J, the junction kept 5 bases outside the gene matches. CDR3 length equals 16 residues.

This clonotype was detected ten times or more. The chain is built from TRBV7-2 and TRBJ1-1; D perhaps matches TRBD1 (5 bases). In germline, CDR1 is SGHTA, CDR2 FQGNSA. The length of the CDR3 is 13 residues. Trimming stripped 5 bases from V and 7 bases from J, with 14 bases between. The CDR3 DNA reads TGTGCCAGCAGCCGCTATGGGACGGATGAAGCTTTCTTT. Its protein is CASSRYGTDEAFF.

The gene calls are TRBV6-1 and TRBJ2-1, with 7 nucleotides matching TRBD1. This CDR3 has 15 amino acids. Germline CDR1 reads MNHNS; CDR2 reads SASEGT. The V and J ends lost 1 base and 3 bases, in that order; junction bases with no gene match: 3. The CDR3 DNA reads TGTGCCAGCAGTGAAGATTGGGACAGCTACAATGAGCAGTTCTTC. It yields the protein CASSEDWDSYNEQFF.

A few counts support this clonotype. The chain has TRBV7-9 and TRBJ2-1, with TRBD1 identical over 8 bases. The ends lost 4 bases at V and 7 bases at J; junction bases unmatched: 9. The CDR3 spans 15 residues. The germline V gene has CDR1 SEHNR and CDR2 FQNEAQ (reference sequence). This chain's CDR3 is CASSSAQTGANEQFF. The CDR3 DNA follows: TGTGCCAGCAGCTCGGCTCAGACAGGGGCGAATGAGCAGTTCTTC. The variable domain in full, with the rest retrieved from reference TRBV7-9 and TRBJ2-1, is DTGVSQNPRHKITKRGQNVTFRCDPISEHNRLYWYRQTLGQGPEFLTYFQNEAQLEKSRLLSDRFSAERPKGSFSTLEIQRTEQGDSAMYLCASSSAQTGANEQFFGPGTRLTVL.

This chain links TRBV20-1 with TRBJ1-2, with D perhaps TRBD1 (5 bases). The CDR3 runs 20 residues. V was shortened by 0 bases and J by 4 bases, with 30 bases between the two germline ends. CDR1 is DFQATT and CDR2 is SNEGSKA in the germline V gene (reference sequence). Here the CDR3 DNA reads TGCAGTGCTAGAGATTTTACAGCCGGGGCCTCAGAGGGCGGGGGCTATGGCTACACCTTC. Its protein product is CSARDFTAGASEGGGYGYTF.

The chain links TRBV6-5 to TRBJ2-7; 12 bases align to TRBD2. Germline loops: CDR1 MNHEY, CDR2 SVGAGI. J gave up 2 bases and V 8 bases, and 7 bases lay outside the gene matches. This CDR3 contains 15 residues. The CDR3 region has the DNA TGTGCCAGCGGAACTAGCGGGGGGCTAACCTACGAGCAGTACGTC. Its protein product is CASGTSGGLTYEQYV.

The chain combines TRBV14 with TRBJ2-7; D ambiguous. Germline-derived CDR1 and CDR2 are SGHDN and FVKESK. V lost 2 bases, J lost 7 bases, and 12 bases lay in between. CDR3 length: 13 amino acids. CDR3 residues: CASSQFGWAEQYF. CDR3 nucleotides: TGTGCCAGCAGCCAATTTGGATGGGCAGAGCAGTACTTC.

In its sample, this clonotype was seen a few times. V gene TRBV28 combines with J gene TRBJ2-7; D is possibly TRBD2 (6 bases). The length of the CDR3 is 15 residues. Germline CDR1 reads MDHEN; CDR2 reads SYDVKM. V was trimmed by 6 bases and J by 1 base, leaving 16 bases between them. DNA of the CDR3: TGTGCCAGCAGGAGCACGGAGGGGTATTCCTACGAGCAGTACGTC. The encoded protein is CASRSTEGYSYEQYV.

This clonotype was seen ten or more times. J is TRBJ1-4 and V is TRBV7-6; D not certain. Germline-derived CDR1 and CDR2 are SGHVS and FNYEAQ. V lost 1 base, J lost 0 bases, and 9 bases lay in between. This CDR3 comprises 16 residues. The DNA of the CDR3 is TGTGCCAGCAGCTTAGAGGTCTCCGCAACTAATGAAAAACTGTTTTTT. Its translation is CASSLEVSATNEKLFF. The entire variable domain, with the rest obtained from reference TRBV7-6 and TRBJ1-4, is as follows: GAGVSQSPRYKVTKRGQDVALRCDPISGHVSLYWYRQALGQGPEFLTYFNYEAQQDKSGLPNDRFSAERPEGSISTLTIQRTEQRDSAMYRCASSLEVSATNEKLFFGSGTQLSVL.

The V and J genes are TRBV29-1 and TRBJ2-7, with no clear D. The CDR3 length is 15 residues. Between the trimmed V and J ends, which lost 4 bases and 4 bases, there was a span of 20 bases. Germline-derived CDR1 and CDR2 are SQVTM and ANQGSEA. This CDR3 is CSVAGTPNSIYEQYV. CDR3 bases: TGCAGCGTTGCTGGAACACCTAATTCTATTTACGAGCAGTACGTC.

The chain joins TRBV20-1 to TRBJ2-1, with no clear D. Trimming cost V 3 bases and J 0 bases, with 9 bases left between them. CDR3 length: 14 amino acids. Germline CDR1 reads DFQATT; CDR2 reads SNEGSKA (reference sequence). CDR3 amino acids: CSARSSSSYNEQFF. DNA for the CDR3: TGCAGTGCTAGGTCGTCGAGCTCCTACAATGAGCAGTTCTTC.

This clonotype has just a few counts. The chain combines TRBV6-5 with TRBJ2-5, with a possible D match to TRBD2 (6 bases). The V and J ends lost 6 bases and 9 bases respectively, with 14 bases between them. Germline V gives CDR1 MNHEY, CDR2 SVGAGI. CDR3 size: 12 residues. The CDR3 loop reads CASRSPGVAQYF. As DNA, the CDR3 is TGTGCCAGCAGGTCCCCGGGAGTGGCCCAGTACTTC.